This T cell receptor beta chain derives from a study of blood T cell repertoires in COVID-19 (dated by TCRdb to 2018 to 2021). For the study in its entirety: Samples from collaborators originated in the United States, Italy and Spain and spanned both the acute and convalescent phases of COVID-19. The material from the prospective study consisted of cDNA or gDNA derived from T cells, B-cell-depleted T cells, or PBMCs. The dataset comprised deeply sampled blood TCRbeta repertoires from subjects exposed to, actively infected with, or recovered from COVID-19. The repertoires were made available in a free public database intended to serve as a resource for research on the immune response to SARS-CoV-2. Samples came from the ongoing ImmuneRACE study (first 160 participants) plus 1,254 subjects from 6 global collaborators. The sample metadata nearly always contained a de-identified subject ID, COVID-19 status, age in years and sex. HLA class I and class II types, where available, came from metadata supplied by the sample provider rather than from assay-based typing. The full study reports these points: The amount of clinical and demographic metadata varied by source and participant and was provided uncurated.

Whole blood was collected in K2EDTA tubes by collaborating institutions according to the institutions' own protocols. For TCRbeta analysis, collaborator samples were shipped as frozen whole blood, as isolated PBMCs, or as DNA extracted from either sample type. The immunoSEQ Assay, a bias-controlled multiplex PCR, was used to amplify TCRbeta CDR3 regions from genomic DNA. On the authors' methods: The number of nucleated cells in each sample was estimated from the amplification of reference gene primers within the assay. Sequence reads were collapsed and filtered to measure the absolute abundance of every unique TCRbeta CDR3 rearrangement. For each sample, productive Simpson clonality was calculated by taking the square root of Simpson's diversity index across productive rearrangements. Here the immuneACCESS table is served through TCRdb, limited to in-frame sequences with V and J called. Missing clones are a known gap in these copies; in checked studies unresolved V genes cover under half, and the rest lacks a known reason. V and J calls plus clone size are reproduced from that table; the DNA served to infer D and trimming. For this sample the table gives approximately 200,000 clones, of which 80% to 90% were detected only once. The ten largest clones add up to 2% to 2.5% of the sample.

Comment on this clone: Its target antigen remains unknown. No much larger clonotype is one base removed from it; base qualities were not supplied.

The germline V gene encodes CDR1 LGHNA and CDR2 YNFKEQ. At the junction V is shortened by 1 base and J by 6 bases, with 9 bases in between. Measured from the cysteine to the phenylalanine, the CDR3 is 14 residues long. Only CDR3 DNA remains: 42 bases, in frame from the first base. Specimen: peripheral blood. This TCR came from a woman between 50 and 59 years old with acute or convalescent COVID-19. The V gene is TRBV4-2 and the J gene is TRBJ1-4, with a tentative D gene TRBD1 over 5 matching bases. The DNA sequence follows: TGTGCCAGCAGCCAAGGGACAAAGGATGAAAAACTGTTTTTT. Its amino acids are CASSQGTKDEKLFF.